One and the same sample provided the 17 T cell receptor beta chains below, sequenced in a study of CD8 T cells in Susac syndrome. cDNA came from approximately 0.5 to 1 ug RNA primed by random hexamers. TCRdb re-analysed the immunoSEQ multiplex PCR reads in MiXCR, keeping a single row per CDR3 protein. The table records about 210,000 distinct CDR3 sequences, approximately 95% of them present only once. The sequenced sample was CD4+ T cells from PBMCs. The receptor source for this set is a human donor with multiple sclerosis.

The chain couples TRBV9 to TRBJ2-3; D is ambiguous. Per germline, CDR1 SGDLS and CDR2 YYNGEE. Trimming removed 0 bases at V and 6 bases at J, with 5 bases between. The CDR3 runs to 12 residues. The chain's CDR3 is CASSVGQDTQYF. CDR3 coding DNA: TGTGCCAGCAGCGTAGGGCAGGATACGCAGTATTTT.

V usage is TRBV12-3 or TRBV12-4 and J usage is TRBJ1-2; the match to TRBD1 covers 10 bases. Unmatched junction bases numbered 6, after V lost 6 bases and J lost 5 bases. The CDR3 covers 14 residues. CDR3 sequence reads: CASSATGGRYGYTF. Here the CDR3 DNA reads TGTGCCAGCAGCGCGACAGGGGGCCGGTATGGCTACACCTTC.

Written as DNA, the CDR3 is TGTGCCAGCAGCCCCCGAGGGTTGACACTAGCCAAAAACATTCAGTACTTC. The encoded protein is CASSPRGLTLAKNIQYF. V is TRBV3-1 and J is TRBJ2-4, with a tentative D call TRBD2 (5 bases). The ends were cut back, 4 bases at V and 0 bases at J, with 16 bases in the middle. Germline-derived CDR1 and CDR2 are LGHDT and YNNKEL (reference sequence). This CDR3 has 17 amino acids.

The V call is TRBV3-1, the J call TRBJ1-1; D possibly corresponds to TRBD1 (5 bases). Germline V gene lookup returns CDR1 LGHDT and CDR2 YNNKEL (reference sequence). The CDR3 is 14 amino acids. V lost 8 bases, J lost 4 bases, and 17 bases lay in between. The CDR3 sequence: CASGWTSGATEAFF. The CDR3 bases are TGTGCCAGCGGTTGGACAAGTGGTGCCACTGAAGCTTTCTTT.

The chain couples TRBV29-1 to TRBJ1-2; 8 positions match TRBD1. V lost 8 bases, J lost 5 bases, and 7 bases stayed unmatched. Germline-derived CDR1 and CDR2 are SQVTM and ANQGSEA. CDR3 length: 12 amino acids. CDR3 protein: CSSSDRGYGYTF. The CDR3 region has the DNA TGCAGCTCCTCCGACAGGGGATATGGCTACACCTTC.

The CDR3 is CSARHDRETQYF. DNA for the CDR3: TGCAGTGCTCGTCATGATAGGGAGACCCAGTACTTC. The chain carries TRBV20-1 and TRBJ2-5; D is ambiguous. The germline V and J ends were trimmed by 5 bases and 5 bases, with 12 bases remaining between them. This CDR3 is 12 amino acids long. Germline-derived CDR1 and CDR2 are DFQATT and SNEGSKA (reference sequence).

The V gene is TRBV12-3 or TRBV12-4, the J gene TRBJ1-1, with D possibly matching TRBD1 (5 bases). The CDR3 is 15 amino acids. V was clipped by 4 bases and J by 1 base, with 13 bases between them. CDR3 in DNA: TGTGCCAGCAGTTACCGACAGAATTCGAACACTGAAGCTTTCTTT. Protein product: CASSYRQNSNTEAFF.

CDR3: CATSRDLTGNQPQHF. The CDR3 DNA reads as TGTGCCACCAGCAGAGATCTCACAGGGAATCAGCCCCAGCATTTT. The chain employs TRBV15 and TRBJ1-5, with a tentative D call TRBD1 (6 bases). Trimming took off 0 bases at V and 4 bases at J, with 10 bases between the two ends. The CDR3 runs to 15 residues. Per the germline V gene, CDR1 is LNHNV and CDR2 is YYDKDF (reference sequence).

The J gene is TRBJ2-4, the V gene TRBV11-2; D is unresolved. Per germline, CDR1 SGHAT and CDR2 FQNNGV. The CDR3 length is 14 residues. The V and J ends lost 4 bases and 6 bases respectively, with 13 bases between them. This CDR3 is CASSSPSRGNIQYF. The CDR3 nucleotides read TGTGCCAGCAGCTCACCTTCCCGAGGAAACATTCAGTACTTC.

This chain joins TRBV7-9 and TRBJ2-3; TRBD1 might be the D (6 bases). CDR3 length: 14 residues. The V end lost 2 bases, the J end lost 5 bases, and 11 bases lay between the germline ends. CDR1 is SEHNR, CDR2 FQNEAQ, per germline (reference sequence). CDR3 region: CASSLRTVQDTQYF. DNA of the CDR3: TGTGCCAGCAGCTTAAGGACAGTCCAAGATACGCAGTATTTT.

The chain combines TRBV30 with TRBJ1-1; weak D call: TRBD1 (6 bases). The CDR3 length is 13 residues. Germline lookup yields CDR1 GTSNPN and CDR2 SVGIG (reference sequence). V was trimmed by 2 bases and J by 1 base, leaving 8 bases between them. The CDR3 DNA reads as TGTGCCTGGAGTCTGGACAGGAACACTGAAGCTTTCTTT. Amino acid sequence: CAWSLDRNTEAFF.

In this sample, this clonotype turned up once. The V gene is TRBV7-3, the J gene TRBJ2-7; no firm D call. Trimming removed 5 bases at V and 6 bases at J, with 11 bases between. Germline lookup yields CDR1 SGHTA and CDR2 FQGTGA. The CDR3 extends over 12 amino acids. The CDR3 sequence is CASSGPLSEQYV. For the CDR3, the DNA is TGTGCCAGCAGCGGCCCCCTGAGCGAGCAGTACGTC.

The chain has TRBV6-6 and TRBJ2-7; TRBD2 is a possible D gene (5 bases). Trimming cost V 6 bases and J 12 bases, with 18 bases left between them. The CDR3 loop spans 12 amino acids. CDR1 is MNHNY, CDR2 SVGAGI, per germline (reference sequence). Here the CDR3 reads CASSKTRTNLYF. CDR3 nucleotides: TGTGCCAGCAGCAAAACTAGAACTAATCTGTACTTC.

This rearrangement joins TRBV5-6 to TRBJ2-7, with D possibly matching TRBD2 (6 bases). Germline-derived CDR1 and CDR2 are SGHDT and YYEEEE. The CDR3 has 12 amino acids. V dropped 4 bases and J dropped 7 bases, with 12 bases sitting between them. This CDR3 reads CASSSLGGEQYV. CDR3 DNA sequence: TGTGCCAGCAGCAGCCTGGGAGGAGAGCAGTACGTC.

This chain joins TRBV29-1 and TRBJ1-1, with 8 bases fitting TRBD1. Trimming removed 6 bases from V and 4 bases from J; junction bases left unmatched: 7. CDR3 size: 13 residues. CDR1 SQVTM and CDR2 ANQGSEA come from the germline V gene. CDR3 amino acids: CSVSTGGSTEAFF. The CDR3 region has the DNA TGCAGCGTATCCACAGGGGGAAGCACTGAAGCTTTCTTT.

V is TRBV30 and J is TRBJ2-7, with TRBD1 matching over 8 bases. Germline V gene sequence: CDR1 GTSNPN, CDR2 SVGIG (reference sequence). Unmatched junction bases numbered 11, after V lost 2 bases and J lost 5 bases. The CDR3 has 15 residues. CDR3 in amino acids: CAWSKGQGIVDEQYV. The CDR3 DNA is TGTGCCTGGAGTAAAGGACAGGGAATTGTCGACGAGCAGTACGTC.

The chain links TRBV9 to TRBJ1-3; D might be TRBD1 (5 bases). Germline lookup yields CDR1 SGDLS and CDR2 YYNGEE. This CDR3 is 14 amino acids long. V was clipped by 7 bases and J by 4 bases, with 15 bases between them. The CDR3 DNA reads TGTGCCAGCGGAGCCCAGGGATTCGGAAACACCATATATTTT. It codes for CASGAQGFGNTIYF.